The 2 T cell receptor beta chains presented below share a single source sample, sequenced in a study of blood T cell repertoires in COVID-19 (dated by TCRdb to between 2020 and 2021). Libraries were built with the immunoSEQ multiplex PCR assay. This immuneACCESS table, as held by TCRdb, lists in-frame sequences with V and J called but not all clones. Of the missing ones, under half trace to an unresolved V gene in checked studies; the others have no known cause. In this sample the table shows around 300,000 clones, 91% of which occur a single time. The top ten hold 2.2% of the sample. Sequencing was carried out using peripheral blood. These receptors were obtained from a woman in her twenties or thirties with COVID-19, enrolled during active disease.

The rearrangement links TRBV5-6 to TRBJ2-7; possible D gene TRBD2, 5 bases. V was clipped by 0 bases and J by 6 bases, with 16 bases between them. Germline CDR1 SGHDT, CDR2 YYEEEE. This CDR3 spans 15 amino acids. CDR3 coding DNA: TGTGCCAGCAGCTTGGAGGAGGTTCCCCCGTCCGAGCAGTACTTC. It encodes CASSLEEVPPSEQYF.

V usage is TRBV6-5 and J usage is TRBJ2-7; tentatively, D is TRBD2 (5 bases). The V gene's germline CDR1 is MNHEY and CDR2 SVGAGI. The V and J ends lost 0 bases and 2 bases respectively, with 14 bases between them. This CDR3 has 16 residues. CDR3 DNA sequence: TGTGCCAGCAGTTACTCGGGAGCCACGGCGACCTACGAGCAGTACTTC. This sequence encodes CASSYSGATATYEQYF.